This T cell receptor beta chain originates from a study of CD8 T cells in ankylosing spondylitis. Points from the study as a whole: About 8 highly homologous variants made up a TCR beta motif, and this motif appeared characteristic of ankylosing spondylitis blood. Matched ankylosing spondylitis synovial fluid reportedly showed significant enrichment of disease-linked clones.

TCRdb recomputed calls from the 5' RACE reads with MiXCR, one row per CDR3 protein. Among around 490,000 distinct CDR3 sequences, roughly 5% were seen once, and the ten largest hold roughly 3.2%. CDR1 DFQATT and CDR2 SNEGSKA come from the germline V gene (reference sequence). The CDR3 runs to 13 residues. Trimming shortened V by 4 bases and J by 2 bases, and 12 bases separated the two germline ends. This clonotype was recorded many times. The antigen remains undetermined. Sequences were obtained from blood, either unsorted or a sorted T cell fraction (not recorded which). The TCR originated in a male donor with ankylosing spondylitis. V gene TRBV20-1 combines with J gene TRBJ2-7; D not certain. The CDR3 bases are TGCAGTGCTAACCGAGCGCTAGCCTACGAGCAGTACTTC. As protein: CSANRALAYEQYF.